These 4 T cell receptor beta chains came from one sample sequenced in a study of radiation and T cells in renal cell carcinoma. Regarding time point: blood 4 weeks post-SBRT, at nephrectomy. Noted treatment: 15 Gy SBRT to primary tumor, nephrectomy 4 weeks later. Profiled with immunoSEQ multiplex PCR; TCRdb holds only in-frame clones, not every one. The sample holds 150,000 to 200,000 clones, about 88% seen once. The material was blood, obtained from a patient whose treatment included radiotherapy and nephrectomy. The source of these receptors is a woman aged 50 to 60 with renal cell carcinoma.

The chain combines TRBV9 with TRBJ1-2; 9 bases are a match to TRBD1. The V segment lost 2 bases and the J segment 4 bases; nucleotides outside the gene matches: 6. Germline loops: CDR1 SGDLS, CDR2 YYNGEE. The CDR3 covers 15 residues. The CDR3 loop is CASSVGQGRAYGYTF. The CDR3 bases are TGTGCCAGCAGCGTCGGACAGGGGCGGGCCTATGGCTACACCTTC.

This clone was seen once. The V call is TRBV13, the J call TRBJ1-3; 7 bases map to TRBD1. Germline CDR1 is PRHDT and CDR2 is FYEKMQ (reference sequence). Trimming removed 4 bases from V and 2 bases from J; junction bases left unmatched: 11. The CDR3 sequence is 17 residues long. The CDR3 protein is CASSSIKTGVAGNTIYF. The CDR3 DNA reads as TGTGCCAGCAGCTCTATCAAAACAGGGGTAGCTGGAAACACCATATATTTT.

The genes are TRBV9 and TRBJ1-5; 10 nucleotides align to TRBD1. J gave up 2 bases and V 3 bases, and 8 bases lay outside the gene matches. CDR3 length: 17 amino acids. From germline, CDR1 is SGDLS and CDR2 YYNGEE. The CDR3 sequence: CASSATPGTGGNQPQHF. CDR3 in DNA: TGTGCCAGCAGCGCCACCCCCGGGACAGGGGGCAATCAGCCCCAGCATTTT.

The sample holds one count of this clone. CDR3 DNA sequence: TGTGCCAGCAGCCTTACACCAGGTGGATTGCTTGAGCAGTTCTTC. Translating gives CASSLTPGGLLEQFF. The V and J genes are TRBV11-3 and TRBJ2-1; D uncertain. The V end lost 5 bases, the J end lost 9 bases, and 20 bases lay between the germline ends. Germline CDR1 and CDR2: SGHNT and YENEEA. The CDR3 length is 15 residues.